The clone carrying this TCR beta chain was counted once. This sample was taken from a study of T cell changes during pregnancy in multiple sclerosis. Sequencing was performed with immunoSEQ multiplex PCR; in TCRdb, only in-frame clones are kept and a portion is missing. The table has roughly 100,000 clones, 92% seen once. The ends lost 2 bases at V and 1 base at J; junction bases unmatched: 2. Germline CDR1 reads SGHRS; CDR2 reads YFSETQ. CDR3 length: 14 amino acids. The chain combines TRBV5-1 with TRBJ2-5; TRBD2 matches 7 bases. The TCR sequence derives from a female donor with multiple sclerosis, enrolled in a pregnancy study. The specimen was peripheral blood, collected after pregnancy. The CDR3 here is CASSLGTTQETQYF. The CDR3 coding sequence is TGCGCCAGCAGCTTAGGGACTACCCAAGAGACCCAGTACTTC.